This T cell receptor beta chain was identified during a study of tumor-infiltrating lymphocytes in primary liver carcinoma. About the study: Tissue type made little difference to sample yields of roughly 3.65 to 7.13 million productive TCRbeta reads.

This clonotype showed up just a few times. The antigen remains undetermined. Using a constant-region primer together with ProtoScript II reverse transcriptase, TCR beta cDNA was made from roughly 540 ng of total RNA. ARM-PCR, slightly modified, supplied the TCR beta libraries through three nested multiplex PCR rounds. In the first two PCR rounds, TRBV1-TRBV30 forward primers were paired with a C-beta reverse primer, and each round lasted approximately 9 cycles. TCRdb redid the calling of the multiplex PCR reads with MiXCR, one entry per CDR3 protein. The sample holds 100,000 to 150,000 distinct CDR3 sequences, about 68% seen once. Findings of the study overall: Among top clones, only about 7-24% appeared in all five tumor regions.

The CDR3 consists of 13 residues. Trimming shortened V by 1 base and J by 8 bases, and 6 bases separated the two germline ends. Germline loops: CDR1 SEHNR, CDR2 FQNEAQ (reference sequence). Scientists recovered RNA and DNA together from roughly 18-30 mg of unsorted bulk tissue. No treatment had been given to the patients, who were chronically infected with HBV. Each individual tumor supplied samples from five separate regions. This receptor was taken from a woman aged 55 to 70 with primary liver carcinoma and hepatitis B virus infection. Source material: liver tumor tissue from sampling region 1. Subset denoted: tumor region T1, superior pole. The chain is built from TRBV7-9 and TRBJ1-6; D is perhaps TRBD1 (5 bases). The DNA for the CDR3 is TGTGCCAGCAGCTTAGAAGGGGATTCACCCCTCCACTTT. Protein product: CASSLEGDSPLHF.